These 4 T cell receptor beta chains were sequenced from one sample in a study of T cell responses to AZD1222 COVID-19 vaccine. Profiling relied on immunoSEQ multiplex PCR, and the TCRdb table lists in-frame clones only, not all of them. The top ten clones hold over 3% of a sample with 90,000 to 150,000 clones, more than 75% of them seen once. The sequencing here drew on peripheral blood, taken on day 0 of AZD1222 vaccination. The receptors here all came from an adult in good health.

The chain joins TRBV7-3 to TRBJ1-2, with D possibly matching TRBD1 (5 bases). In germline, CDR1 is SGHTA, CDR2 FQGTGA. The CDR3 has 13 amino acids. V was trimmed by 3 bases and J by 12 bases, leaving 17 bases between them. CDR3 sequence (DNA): TGTGCCAGCAGCTTGGTCACCGGACAAAGTCACACCTTC. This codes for CASSLVTGQSHTF.

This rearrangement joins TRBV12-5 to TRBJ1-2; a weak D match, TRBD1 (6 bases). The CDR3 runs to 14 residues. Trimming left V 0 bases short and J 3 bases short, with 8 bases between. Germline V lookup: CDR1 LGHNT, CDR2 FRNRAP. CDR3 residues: CASGLVGQHYGYTF. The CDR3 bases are TGTGCTAGTGGTTTGGTAGGACAGCACTATGGCTACACCTTC.

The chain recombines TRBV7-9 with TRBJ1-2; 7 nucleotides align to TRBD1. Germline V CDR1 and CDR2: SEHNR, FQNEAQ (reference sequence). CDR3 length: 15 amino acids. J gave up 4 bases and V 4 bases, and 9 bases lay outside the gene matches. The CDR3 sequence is CASSSDRGQVYGYTF. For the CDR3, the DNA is TGTGCCAGCAGCTCAGACCGTGGACAGGTCTATGGCTACACCTTC.

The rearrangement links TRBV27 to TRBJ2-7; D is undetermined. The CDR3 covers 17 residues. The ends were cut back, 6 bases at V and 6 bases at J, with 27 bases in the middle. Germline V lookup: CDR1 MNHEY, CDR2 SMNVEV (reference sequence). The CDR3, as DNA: TGTGCCAGCAGACCCCTACTCTCCGCGTCAATTGACCGCGAGCAGTACTTC. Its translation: CASRPLLSASIDREQYF.